This T cell receptor (beta chain) was observed in a study of T cell repertoires in cytomegalovirus infection (dated by TCRdb to about 2019). As for the study more broadly: Donor HLA type was relevant to the analysis, as public TCR beta signatures indicated carriage of CMV infection together with the matching HLA type. Findings and caveats that apply to the study as a whole: The ex vivo response was dominated by HLA-C-restricted CMV-specific TCR beta clonotypes, which also provided the single most frequent clonotype in two of eight donors. In both this cohort and an independent cohort of approximately 350 donors, the cumulative frequency of public TCR beta family members distinguished carriers of CMV infection plus the relevant HLA type.

Including cysteine and phenylalanine, the CDR3 has 13 amino acids. Just CDR3 DNA is preserved here, 39 bases in frame from base 1. The V and J ends are trimmed by 8 bases and 8 bases, leaving 16 bases between them. Based on the germline V gene, the CDR1 and CDR2 sequences are SNHLY and FYNNEI. Comments on this clonotype: The antigen it recognizes is unknown. No much larger clone is present one base from it, and per-base qualities are unavailable.

Sequencing used an Illumina HiSeq 1500. TCRdb redid the processing of the public reads, applying fastp at Q25 and MiXCR, and retained in-frame beta chains. CDR3 protein duplicates are merged, each entry listing the most common genes and DNA. The sample yields fewer than 250,000 distinct CDR3 sequences; about 12% were counted once. The ten largest clones take up approximately 1.6% of the sample. The sequenced material came from PBMCs. The V and J segments used are TRBV2 and TRBJ2-1; no D segment can be confidently identified. The receptor's source is a human donor in good health (CMV status not recorded). Some clones in this sample may be carry-over from other donors' samples. CDR3 loop: CASVEKEPHEQFF. The nucleotide sequence is TGTGCCAGCGTGGAAAAAGAACCCCATGAGCAGTTCTTC. With the rest looked up from the reference TRBV2 and TRBJ2-1 genes rather than sequenced, the full variable domain is EPEVTQTPSHQVTQMGQEVILRCVPISNHLYFYWYRQILGQKVEFLVSFYNNEISEKSEIFDDQFSVERPDGSNFTLKIRSTKLEDSAMYFCASVEKEPHEQFFGPGTRLTVL.